The 15 T cell receptor beta chains reported below all come from one sample, sequenced in a study of neurological immune-mediated disorders. TCRdb re-derived calls from the 5' RACE reads in MiXCR, one entry per CDR3 protein. The table lists 59,000 or so distinct CDR3 sequences, about 12% of them singletons. Sequenced: PBMCs. These TCRs come from an older woman with HTLV-1-associated myelopathy (HAM/TSP).

This clonotype has a count of ten or more. The genes are TRBV15 and TRBJ2-5; no clear D gene. V dropped 0 bases and J dropped 5 bases, with 4 bases sitting between them. There are 12 residues in the CDR3. The germline gives CDR1 LNHNV, CDR2 YYDKDF (reference sequence). The CDR3 DNA sequence: TGTGCCACCAGCAGAGATCCGGAGACCCAGTACTTC. This translates into CATSRDPETQYF.

With regard to this clonotype: The junction differs from germline at one of its ends, possibly a read error. The chain joins TRBV29-1 to TRBJ1-1, with D possibly being TRBD1 (6 bases). Germline V gene data show CDR1 as SQVTM and CDR2 as ANQGSEA. This CDR3 contains 13 residues. In nucleotides, the CDR3 is TGCAGCACAAAGGGGGGCGACAACACCGAAGCTTTCTTT. The encoded protein is CSTKGGDNTEAFF.

Ten or more counts support this clonotype. The CDR3 region is CASSLDSRSSLREQYF. Written as DNA, the CDR3 is TGCGCCAGCAGCTTGGACTCGAGGTCCTCCCTGCGCGAGCAGTACTTC. The chain uses TRBV5-1 and TRBJ2-7, with D unclear. Germline CDR1 reads SGHRS; CDR2 reads YFSETQ. The CDR3 consists of 16 residues. Trimming removed 0 bases from V and 6 bases from J, with 19 bases in between.

This clonotype was counted at least ten times. This chain connects TRBV27 to TRBJ1-6; D is ambiguous. Germline V lookup: CDR1 MNHEY, CDR2 SMNVEV (reference sequence). The V gene lost 5 bases and the J gene lost 8 bases, with 19 bases spanning the gap. The CDR3 length is 16 residues. CDR3 nucleotides: TGTGCCAGCAGTACCCTCCGCGGGATGGGTTATTCACCCCTCCACTTT. It yields the protein CASSTLRGMGYSPLHF.

This clonotype was picked up many times. The gene calls are TRBV11-2 and TRBJ1-1, with D unclear. Between the trimmed V and J ends, which lost 5 bases and 5 bases, there was a span of 6 bases. This CDR3 is built from 11 residues. CDR1 SGHAT and CDR2 FQNNGV come from the germline V gene. The CDR3 DNA follows: TGTGCCAGCAGCCTCAGAACTGAAGCTTTCTTT. It translates to CASSLRTEAFF.

Ten or more counts support this clonotype. The chain combines TRBV5-6 with TRBJ2-4; TRBD2 matches 7 bases. Germline lookup yields CDR1 SGHDT and CDR2 YYEEEE. V was clipped by 0 bases and J by 1 base; unmatched bases: 1. The CDR3 consists of 15 residues. The CDR3 reads CASSLGTSAKNIQYF. CDR3 DNA sequence: TGTGCCAGCAGCTTGGGGACTAGTGCCAAAAACATTCAGTACTTC.

This clonotype was recorded only once. This may stem from a read error, because a much larger clone lies one nucleotide away. This sequence joins TRBV27 and TRBJ2-3, with D possibly matching TRBD2 (5 bases). V gave up 0 bases and J gave up 2 bases, with 9 bases separating them. This CDR3 comprises 15 residues. Germline-derived CDR1 and CDR2 are MNHEY and SMNVEV (reference sequence). The CDR3: CASSLSSGITDTQYF. The CDR3 bases are TGTGCCAGCAGTTTATCGTCGGGGATCACAGATACGCAGTATTTT.

In DNA form, the CDR3 reads TGTGCCACCAGCAGAGAGTGGGACAGTTCCTACGAGCAGTACTTC. Encoded protein: CATSREWDSSYEQYF. This rearrangement joins TRBV15 to TRBJ2-7; 7 bases agree with TRBD1. Germline V gene data show CDR1 as LNHNV and CDR2 as YYDKDF (reference sequence). The CDR3 spans 15 residues. The V gene end was trimmed by 0 bases and the J gene end by 1 base; junction bases not matched to a gene: 3.

This clonotype appeared many times. V gene TRBV28 combines with J gene TRBJ2-1; D is unresolved. V was trimmed by 4 bases and J by 0 bases, leaving 10 bases between them. Germline CDR1 reads MDHEN; CDR2 reads SYDVKM. The CDR3 has 15 residues. This chain's CDR3 is CASSSTVSSYNEQFF. CDR3 DNA sequence: TGTGCCAGCAGTTCGACTGTAAGCTCCTACAATGAGCAGTTCTTC.

For this clonotype: A read error may explain this, as a much larger clone is one base away. V is TRBV10-3 and J is TRBJ2-5; D is uncertain. The CDR3 contains 11 residues. Germline loops: CDR1 ENHRY, CDR2 SYGVKD. The CDR3 nucleotides are TGTGCCATCAGAGGCCAAGAGACCAAGTACTTC. Translated: CAIRGQETKYF.

This clonotype turned up a few times. This chain joins TRBV25-1 and TRBJ2-3; D is tentatively TRBD1 or TRBD2 (5 bases each). The CDR3 consists of 14 residues. With 1 base removed from V and 6 bases from J, the gap between germline ends came to 11 bases. Germline V gives CDR1 MGHDK, CDR2 SYGVNS. The CDR3 here is CASSESLGVDTQYF. The CDR3 region has the DNA TGTGCCAGCAGTGAATCTTTGGGGGTGGATACGCAGTATTTT.

This clonotype came up many times. This chain links TRBV20-1 with TRBJ2-3, with 11 bases identical to TRBD2. Germline lookup yields CDR1 DFQATT and CDR2 SNEGSKA (reference sequence). V dropped 6 bases and J dropped 5; count of bases not matched to a gene: 7. The CDR3 is made up of 14 amino acids. The CDR3 region has the DNA TGCAGTGCCCACCTAGCGGGAGGCCGAGATACGCAGTATTTT. It translates to CSAHLAGGRDTQYF.

At least ten counts were recorded for this clonotype. The genes are TRBV5-1 and TRBJ2-5; 7 bases are shared with TRBD2. The CDR3 covers 14 residues. The V and J ends lost 2 bases and 4 bases, in that order; junction bases with no gene match: 5. Looked up from germline, CDR1 is SGHRS and CDR2 is YFSETQ. Here the CDR3 reads CASSLGSGPETQYF. As DNA, the CDR3 is TGCGCCAGCAGCTTAGGTAGCGGGCCAGAGACCCAGTACTTC.

This clonotype was detected many times. This chain connects TRBV20-1 to TRBJ2-5; D might be TRBD2 (6 bases). The CDR3 has 15 residues. V lost 2 bases to trimming and J lost 5 bases, with 18 bases between them. Germline CDR1 is DFQATT and CDR2 is SNEGSKA (reference sequence). The CDR3 protein is CSARSPGPAGETQYF. As DNA, the CDR3 is TGCAGTGCTAGATCCCCTGGTCCGGCGGGGGAGACCCAGTACTTC.

In its sample, this clonotype was seen many times. The CDR3, as DNA: TGTGCCAGCAGAGCAAAAACAGGGGGCTTCAATCAGCCCCAGCATTTT. It codes for CASRAKTGGFNQPQHF. This sequence joins TRBV6-1 and TRBJ1-5; 9 positions match TRBD1. The germline gives CDR1 MNHNS, CDR2 SASEGT. The CDR3 totals 16 residues. V shed 6 bases, J shed 3 bases, and the junction held 9 bases outside the gene matches.